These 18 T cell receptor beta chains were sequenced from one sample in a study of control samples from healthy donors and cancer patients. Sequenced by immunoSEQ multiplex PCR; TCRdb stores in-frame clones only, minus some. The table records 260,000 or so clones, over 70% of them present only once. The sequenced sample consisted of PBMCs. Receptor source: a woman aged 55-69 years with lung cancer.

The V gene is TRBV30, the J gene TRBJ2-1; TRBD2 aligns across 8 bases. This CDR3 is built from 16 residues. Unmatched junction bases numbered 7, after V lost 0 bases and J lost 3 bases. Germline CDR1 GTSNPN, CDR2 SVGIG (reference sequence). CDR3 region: CAWSVLSGRFYNEQFF. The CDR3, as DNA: TGTGCCTGGAGTGTATTAAGCGGGAGATTCTACAATGAGCAGTTCTTC.

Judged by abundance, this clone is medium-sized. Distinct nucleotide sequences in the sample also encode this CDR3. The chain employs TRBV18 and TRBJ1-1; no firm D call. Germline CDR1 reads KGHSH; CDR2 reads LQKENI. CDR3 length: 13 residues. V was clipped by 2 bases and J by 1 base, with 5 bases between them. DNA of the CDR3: TGTGCCAGCTCACCAGGAGGGAACACTGAAGCTTTCTTT. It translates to CASSPGGNTEAFF.

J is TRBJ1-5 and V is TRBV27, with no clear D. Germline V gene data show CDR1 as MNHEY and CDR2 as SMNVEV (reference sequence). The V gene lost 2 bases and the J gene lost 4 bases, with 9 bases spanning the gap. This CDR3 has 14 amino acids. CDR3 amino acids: CASSLMSGNQPQHF. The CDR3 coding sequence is TGTGCCAGCAGTTTAATGTCAGGAAATCAGCCCCAGCATTTT.

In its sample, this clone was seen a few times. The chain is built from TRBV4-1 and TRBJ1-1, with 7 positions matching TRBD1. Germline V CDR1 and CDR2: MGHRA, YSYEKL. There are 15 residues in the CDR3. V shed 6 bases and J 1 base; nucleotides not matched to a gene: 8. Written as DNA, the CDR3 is TGCGCCAGCAGTCGTTTAGACAGGGCGAACACTGAAGCTTTCTTT. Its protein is CASSRLDRANTEAFF.

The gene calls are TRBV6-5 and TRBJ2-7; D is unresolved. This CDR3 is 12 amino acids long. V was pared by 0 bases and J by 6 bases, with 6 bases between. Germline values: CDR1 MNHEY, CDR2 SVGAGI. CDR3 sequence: CASSYSGREQYF. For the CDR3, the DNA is TGTGCCAGCAGTTACTCAGGGCGCGAGCAGTACTTC.

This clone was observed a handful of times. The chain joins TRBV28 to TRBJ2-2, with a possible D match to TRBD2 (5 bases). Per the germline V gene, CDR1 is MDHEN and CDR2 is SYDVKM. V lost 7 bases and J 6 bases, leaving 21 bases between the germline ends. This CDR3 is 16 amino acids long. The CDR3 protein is CASTSLPGRGAGELFF. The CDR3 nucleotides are TGTGCCAGCACGAGCCTACCGGGAAGAGGCGCCGGGGAGCTGTTTTTT.

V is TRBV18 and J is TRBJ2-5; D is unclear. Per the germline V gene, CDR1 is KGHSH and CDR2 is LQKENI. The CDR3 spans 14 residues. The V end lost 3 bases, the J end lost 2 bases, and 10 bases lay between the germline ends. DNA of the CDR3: TGTGCCAGCTCACCCCTACACGGGCAAGAGACCCAGTACTTC. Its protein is CASSPLHGQETQYF.

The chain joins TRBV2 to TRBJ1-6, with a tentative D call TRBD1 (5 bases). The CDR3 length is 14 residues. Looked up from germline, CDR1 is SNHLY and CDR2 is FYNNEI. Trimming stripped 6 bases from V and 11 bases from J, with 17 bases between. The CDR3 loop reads CASRGGGTGPPLHF. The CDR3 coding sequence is TGTGCCAGCAGGGGCGGAGGGACCGGTCCACCCCTCCACTTT.

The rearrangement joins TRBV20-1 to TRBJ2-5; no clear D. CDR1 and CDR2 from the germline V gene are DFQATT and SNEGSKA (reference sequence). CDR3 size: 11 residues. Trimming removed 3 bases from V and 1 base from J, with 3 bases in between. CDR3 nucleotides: TGCAGTGCTAGTATCCAAGAGACCCAGTACTTC. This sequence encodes CSASIQETQYF.

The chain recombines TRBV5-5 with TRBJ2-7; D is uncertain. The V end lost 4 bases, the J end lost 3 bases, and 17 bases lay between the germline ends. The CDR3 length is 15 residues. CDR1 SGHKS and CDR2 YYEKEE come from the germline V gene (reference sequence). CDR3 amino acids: CASSVTLGVSYEQYF. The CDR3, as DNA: TGTGCCAGCAGCGTCACCCTAGGAGTTAGCTACGAGCAGTACTTC.

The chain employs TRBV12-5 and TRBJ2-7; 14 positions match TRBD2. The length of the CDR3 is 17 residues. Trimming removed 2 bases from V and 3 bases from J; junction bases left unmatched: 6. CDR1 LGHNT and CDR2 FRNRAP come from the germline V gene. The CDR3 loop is CASGLRGTSGGIYEQYF. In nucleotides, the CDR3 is TGTGCTAGTGGTTTGAGAGGGACTAGCGGGGGTATCTACGAGCAGTACTTC.

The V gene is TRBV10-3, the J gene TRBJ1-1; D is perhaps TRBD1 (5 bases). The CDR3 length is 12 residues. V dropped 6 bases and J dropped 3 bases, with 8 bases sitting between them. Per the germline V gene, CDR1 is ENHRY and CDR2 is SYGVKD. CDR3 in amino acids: CAIRGRDTEAFF. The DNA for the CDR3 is TGTGCCATCAGGGGGCGAGACACTGAAGCTTTCTTT.

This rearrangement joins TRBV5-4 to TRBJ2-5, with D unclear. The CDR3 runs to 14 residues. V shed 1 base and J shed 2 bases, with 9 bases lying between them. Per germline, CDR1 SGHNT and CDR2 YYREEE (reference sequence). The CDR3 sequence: CASSLSLRQETQYF. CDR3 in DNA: TGTGCCAGCAGCTTGTCTCTGAGACAAGAGACCCAGTACTTC.

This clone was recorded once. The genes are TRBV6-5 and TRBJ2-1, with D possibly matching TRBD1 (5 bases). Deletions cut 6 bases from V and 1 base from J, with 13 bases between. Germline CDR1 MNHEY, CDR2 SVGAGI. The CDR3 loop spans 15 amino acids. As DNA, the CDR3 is TGTGCCAGCAGCACCGACAGCCTGTCCTACAATGAGCAGTTCTTC. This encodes CASSTDSLSYNEQFF.

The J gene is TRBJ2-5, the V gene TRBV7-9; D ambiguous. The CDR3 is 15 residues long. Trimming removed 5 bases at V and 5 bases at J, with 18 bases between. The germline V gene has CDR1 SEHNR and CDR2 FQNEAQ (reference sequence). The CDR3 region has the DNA TGTGCCAGCAGCCCTGCTGAGACTGGATCGGAGACCCAGTACTTC. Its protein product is CASSPAETGSETQYF.

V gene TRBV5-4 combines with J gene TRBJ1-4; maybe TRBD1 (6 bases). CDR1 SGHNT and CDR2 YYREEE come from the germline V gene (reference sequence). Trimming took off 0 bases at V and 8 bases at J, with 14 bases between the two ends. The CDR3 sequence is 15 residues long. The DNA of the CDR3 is TGTGCCAGCAGCTTGGGAGGGGGGTTAGAAGAAAAACTGTTTTTT. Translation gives CASSLGGGLEEKLFF.

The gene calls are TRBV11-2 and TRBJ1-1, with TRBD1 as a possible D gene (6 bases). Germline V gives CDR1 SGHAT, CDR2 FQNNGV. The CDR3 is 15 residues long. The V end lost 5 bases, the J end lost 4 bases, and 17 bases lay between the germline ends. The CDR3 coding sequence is TGTGCCAGCAGCCAGCGCGGGGGCCCGAGCACTGAAGCTTTCTTT. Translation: CASSQRGGPSTEAFF. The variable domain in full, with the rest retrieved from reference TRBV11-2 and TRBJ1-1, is EAGVAQSPRYKIIEKRQSVAFWCNPISGHATLYWYQQILGQGPKLLIQFQNNGVVDDSQLPKDRFSAERLKGVDSTLKIQPAKLEDSAVYLCASSQRGGPSTEAFFGQGTRLTVV.

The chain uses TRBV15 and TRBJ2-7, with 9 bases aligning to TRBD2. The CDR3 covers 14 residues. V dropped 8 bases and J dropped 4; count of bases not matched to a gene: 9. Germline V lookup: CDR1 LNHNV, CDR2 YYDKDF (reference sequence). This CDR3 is CATGAGGSIYEQYF. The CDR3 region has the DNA TGTGCCACCGGTGCGGGGGGGTCGATATACGAGCAGTACTTC.